Sequencing of this TCR beta chain was carried out in a study of blood T cell repertoires in COVID-19. Study context: Material from acute and convalescent COVID-19 was sourced from the United States, Italy and Spain. Sample material is recorded as cDNA or gDNA derived from T cells, B-cell-depleted T cells, or PBMCs.

Per the study methods: Nucleated cell number was recorded as an estimate derived from reference gene primer amplification. Some clones are missing from TCRdb's copy, which holds only in-frame ones; the method was immunoSEQ multiplex PCR. V and J calls and clone size are those listed in that table; D and trimming were worked out from the DNA. In the table there are approximately 260,000 clones, around 83% of which are singletons. The CDR3 runs 13 residues. Trimming removed 6 bases from V and 3 bases from J, with 11 bases in between. Germline CDR1 and CDR2: MNHNY and SVGAGI (reference sequence). This sequence was found in a woman aged 60 to 75 with active or convalescent COVID-19. The chain uses TRBV6-6 and TRBJ1-2, with D perhaps matching TRBD1 (6 bases). The sequenced sample consisted of peripheral blood. CDR3 in amino acids: CASSHREDYGYTF. The CDR3 DNA sequence: TGTGCCAGCAGCCACAGGGAAGACTATGGCTACACCTTC.